This T cell receptor beta chain appears in the sequencing data of a study of blood T cell repertoires in COVID-19. TCRdb keeps only in-frame clones here, not all; method: immunoSEQ multiplex PCR. Seen here are 160,000 or so clones, roughly 90% observed once, and the top ten hold 5% to 8.5%. Donors in Cohort 3 who had recovered were those with two negative PCRs, healthcare professional clearance, or resolution of their symptoms. CDR3 length equals 15 residues. CDR1 is SGHAT, CDR2 FQNNGV, per germline. V was pared by 0 bases and J by 8 bases, with 4 bases of the junction left unmatched. The V and J genes are TRBV11-2 and TRBJ1-6; TRBD1 agrees at 7 bases. The TCR was taken from a woman between 50 and 59 years old who had recovered from COVID-19. Sequencing was performed on PBMCs or T cells enriched from blood (not recorded which). In nucleotides, the CDR3 is TGTGCCAGCAGCTTAGATCGACAGGGAGATTCACCCCTCCACTTT. Its protein is CASSLDRQGDSPLHF.